This T cell receptor (beta chain) was obtained from a study of CXCR3-negative and CXCR3-positive naive CD8 T cells. Study background: With about 1.5 +/- 0.3 million reads per library, the TRB reads numbered about 135 million in total. Findings and limits, study-wide: TRB CDR3s of CXCR3-positive naive cells were more hydrophobic than those of CXCR3-negative naive cells. Memory cells showed distinct TRBV-TRBJ patterns, while the two naive subsets matched.

Comments on this clonotype: Its antigen is as yet unknown.

cDNA libraries for TRB were generated by 5' RACE incorporating UMI labels. Reprocessing the 5' RACE reads, TCRdb reports a single entry for every CDR3 protein and omits DNA. Its clone listing holds around 63,000 distinct CDR3 sequences. Looked up from germline, CDR1 is LGHNA and CDR2 is YSLEER. The CDR3 covers 14 residues. Every subset of CD8+ T cells was sorted in triplicate at some 310,000 cells each. Source material: naive CXCR3+ CD8+ T cells from blood. Subset defined: CD45RO-CCR7+CD27+CD95- naive CD8+ T cells expressing CXCR3 (TNR3+). This TCR derives from a human donor in good health. Some clones in this sample may be carry-over from other donors' samples. V gene TRBV4-3 combines with J gene TRBJ1-1. CDR3 residues: CASTPYITNTEAFF.